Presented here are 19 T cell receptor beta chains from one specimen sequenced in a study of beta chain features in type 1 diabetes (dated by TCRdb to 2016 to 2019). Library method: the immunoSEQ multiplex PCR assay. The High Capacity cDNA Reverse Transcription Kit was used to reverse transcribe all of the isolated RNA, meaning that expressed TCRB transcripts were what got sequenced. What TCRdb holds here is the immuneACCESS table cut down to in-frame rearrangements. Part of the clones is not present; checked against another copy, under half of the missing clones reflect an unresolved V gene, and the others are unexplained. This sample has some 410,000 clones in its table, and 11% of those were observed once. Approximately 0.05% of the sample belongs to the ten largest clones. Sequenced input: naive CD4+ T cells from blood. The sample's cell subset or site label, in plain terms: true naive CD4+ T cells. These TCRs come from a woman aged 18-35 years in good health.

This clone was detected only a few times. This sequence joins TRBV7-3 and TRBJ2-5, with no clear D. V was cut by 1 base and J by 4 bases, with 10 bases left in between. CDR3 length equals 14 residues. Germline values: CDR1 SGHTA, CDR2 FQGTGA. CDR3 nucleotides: TGTGCCAGCAGCTTAAATGGTGCCCCAGAGACCCAGTACTTC. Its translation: CASSLNGAPETQYF.

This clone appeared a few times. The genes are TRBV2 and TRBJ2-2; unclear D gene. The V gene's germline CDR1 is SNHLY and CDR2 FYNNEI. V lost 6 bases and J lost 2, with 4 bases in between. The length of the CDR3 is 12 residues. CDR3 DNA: TGTGCCAGCAGGAGAAACACCGGGGAGCTGTTTTTT. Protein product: CASRRNTGELFF.

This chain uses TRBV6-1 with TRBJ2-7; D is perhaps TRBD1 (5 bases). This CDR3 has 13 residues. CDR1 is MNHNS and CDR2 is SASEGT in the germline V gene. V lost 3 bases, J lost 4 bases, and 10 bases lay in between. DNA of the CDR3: TGTGCCAGCAGTGACAGGGTTGGGTACGAGCAGTACGTC. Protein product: CASSDRVGYEQYV.

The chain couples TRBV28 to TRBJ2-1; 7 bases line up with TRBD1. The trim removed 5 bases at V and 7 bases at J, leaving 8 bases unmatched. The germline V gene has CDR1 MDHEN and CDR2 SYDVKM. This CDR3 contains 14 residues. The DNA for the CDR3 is TGTGCCAGCAGTCTAACGCCCAGGGGGAATGAGCAGTTCTTC. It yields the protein CASSLTPRGNEQFF.

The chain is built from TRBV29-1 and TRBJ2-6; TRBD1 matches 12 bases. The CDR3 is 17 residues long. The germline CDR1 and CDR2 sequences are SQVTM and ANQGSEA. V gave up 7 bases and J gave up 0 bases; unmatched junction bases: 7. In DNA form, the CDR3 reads TGCAGCGGTGGCGGGACAGGGGGCGGCTCTGGGGCCAACGTCCTGACTTTC. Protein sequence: CSGGGTGGGSGANVLTF.

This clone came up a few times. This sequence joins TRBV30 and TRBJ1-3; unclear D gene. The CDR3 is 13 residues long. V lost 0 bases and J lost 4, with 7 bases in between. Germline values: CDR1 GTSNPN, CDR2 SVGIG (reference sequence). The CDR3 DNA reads TGTGCCTGGAGTGTTGGGATGGGAAACACCATATATTTT. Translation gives CAWSVGMGNTIYF.

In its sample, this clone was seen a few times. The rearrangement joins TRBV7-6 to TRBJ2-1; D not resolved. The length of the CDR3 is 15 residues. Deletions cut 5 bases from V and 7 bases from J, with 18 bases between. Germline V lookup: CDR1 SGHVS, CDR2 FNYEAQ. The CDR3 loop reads CASSPSWQAWNEQFF. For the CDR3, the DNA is TGTGCCAGCAGCCCAAGTTGGCAGGCTTGGAATGAGCAGTTCTTC.

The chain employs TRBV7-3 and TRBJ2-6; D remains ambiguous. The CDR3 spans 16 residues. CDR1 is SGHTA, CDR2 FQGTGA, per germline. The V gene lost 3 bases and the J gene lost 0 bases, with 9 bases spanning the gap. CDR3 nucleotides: TGTGCCAGCAGCTTGAGGACGGGCTCTGGGGCCAACGTCCTGACTTTC. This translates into CASSLRTGSGANVLTF.

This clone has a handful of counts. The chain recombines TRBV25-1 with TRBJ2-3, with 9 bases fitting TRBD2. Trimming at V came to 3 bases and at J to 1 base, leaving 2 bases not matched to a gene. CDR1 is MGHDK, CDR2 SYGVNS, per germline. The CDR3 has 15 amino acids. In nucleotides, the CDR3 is TGTGCCAGCAGTGATGCGGGAGGGCGCACAGATACGCAGTATTTT. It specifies CASSDAGGRTDTQYF. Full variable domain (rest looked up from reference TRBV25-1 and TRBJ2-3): EADIYQTPRYLVIGTGKKITLECSQTMGHDKMYWYQQDPGMELHLIHYSYGVNSTEKGDLSSESTVSRIRTEHFPLTLESARPSHTSQYLCASSDAGGRTDTQYFGPGTRLTVL.

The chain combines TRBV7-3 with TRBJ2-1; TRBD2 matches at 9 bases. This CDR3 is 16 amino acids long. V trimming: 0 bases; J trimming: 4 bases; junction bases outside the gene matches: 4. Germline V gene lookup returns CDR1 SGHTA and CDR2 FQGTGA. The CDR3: CASSLTPAGGYNEQFF. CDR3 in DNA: TGTGCCAGCAGCTTAACCCCCGCGGGGGGGTACAATGAGCAGTTCTTC.

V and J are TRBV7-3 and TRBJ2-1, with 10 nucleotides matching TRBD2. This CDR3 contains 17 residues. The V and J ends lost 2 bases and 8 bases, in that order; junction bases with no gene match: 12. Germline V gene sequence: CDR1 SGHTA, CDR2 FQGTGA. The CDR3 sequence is CASSLRPAGGPSHEQFF. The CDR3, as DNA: TGTGCCAGCAGCTTACGCCCAGCGGGAGGGCCGTCCCATGAGCAGTTCTTC.

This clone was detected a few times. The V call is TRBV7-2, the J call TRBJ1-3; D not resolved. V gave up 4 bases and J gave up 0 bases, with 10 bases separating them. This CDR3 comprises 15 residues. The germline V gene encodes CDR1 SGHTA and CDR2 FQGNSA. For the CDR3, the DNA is TGTGCCAGCAGCTGGGGAGCCGTCTCTGGAAACACCATATATTTT. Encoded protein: CASSWGAVSGNTIYF.

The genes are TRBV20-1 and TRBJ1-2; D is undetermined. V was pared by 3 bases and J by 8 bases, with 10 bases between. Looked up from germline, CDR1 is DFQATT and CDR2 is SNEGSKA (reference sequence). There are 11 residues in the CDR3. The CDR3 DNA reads TGCAGTGCTAGCGGGGAAGTGGGCTACACCTTC. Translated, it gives CSASGEVGYTF.

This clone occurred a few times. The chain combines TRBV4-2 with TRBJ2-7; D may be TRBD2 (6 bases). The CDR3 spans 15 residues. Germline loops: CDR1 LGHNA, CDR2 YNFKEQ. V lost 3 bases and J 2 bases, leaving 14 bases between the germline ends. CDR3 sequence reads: CASSQFTGAAYEQYF. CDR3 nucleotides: TGTGCCAGCAGCCAGTTTACGGGAGCGGCCTACGAGCAGTACTTC.

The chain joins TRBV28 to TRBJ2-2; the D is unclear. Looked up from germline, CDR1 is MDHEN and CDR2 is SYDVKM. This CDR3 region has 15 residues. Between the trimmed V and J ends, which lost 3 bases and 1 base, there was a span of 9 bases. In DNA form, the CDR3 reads TGTGCCAGCAGTTTCCCCGGGCAGAACACCGGGGAGCTGTTTTTT. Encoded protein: CASSFPGQNTGELFF.

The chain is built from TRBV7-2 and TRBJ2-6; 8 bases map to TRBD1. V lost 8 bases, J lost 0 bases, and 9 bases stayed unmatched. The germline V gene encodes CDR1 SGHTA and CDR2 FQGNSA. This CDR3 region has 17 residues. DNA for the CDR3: TGTGCCAGCCCCGGGACAGGAGTTTTCTCTGGGGCCAACGTCCTGACTTTC. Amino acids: CASPGTGVFSGANVLTF.

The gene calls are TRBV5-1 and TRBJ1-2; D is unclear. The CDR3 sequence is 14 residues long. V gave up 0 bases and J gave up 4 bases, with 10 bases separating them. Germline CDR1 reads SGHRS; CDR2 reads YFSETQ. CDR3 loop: CASSLASGPYGYTF. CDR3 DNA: TGCGCCAGCAGCTTGGCTTCAGGACCCTATGGCTACACCTTC. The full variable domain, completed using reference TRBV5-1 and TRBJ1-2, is KAGVTQTPRYLIKTRGQQVTLSCSPISGHRSVSWYQQTPGQGLQFLFEYFSETQRNKGNFPGRFSGRQFSNSRSEMNVSTLELGDSALYLCASSLASGPYGYTFGSGTRLTVV.

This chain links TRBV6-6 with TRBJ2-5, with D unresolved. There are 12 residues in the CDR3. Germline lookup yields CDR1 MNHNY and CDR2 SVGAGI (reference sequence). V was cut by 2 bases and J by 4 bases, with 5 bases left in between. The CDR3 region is CASSYRRETQYF. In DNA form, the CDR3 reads TGTGCCAGCAGTTACCGGAGAGAGACCCAGTACTTC.

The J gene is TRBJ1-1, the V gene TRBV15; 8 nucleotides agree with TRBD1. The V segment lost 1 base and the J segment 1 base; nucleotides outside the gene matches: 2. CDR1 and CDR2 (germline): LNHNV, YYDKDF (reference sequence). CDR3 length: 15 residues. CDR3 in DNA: TGTGCCACCAGCAGAGGGGGGACAGGGAACACTGAAGCTTTCTTT. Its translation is CATSRGGTGNTEAFF.